This TCR beta chain was retrieved from a study of CD8 T cells in Susac syndrome. Sequencing targeted TCR beta in T cells from blood (CD8+ and CD4+). The CD8+ and CD4+ T cells were isolated magnetically using a negative isolation approach, whereas the TEMRA cells were enriched by FACS. The CDR3 covers 16 residues. Germline-derived CDR1 and CDR2 are SQVTM and ANQGSEA. Trimming left V 2 bases short and J 4 bases short, with 15 bases between. With random hexamers, roughly 0.5 to 1 ug RNA was reverse transcribed. MiXCR, run by TCRdb on the immunoSEQ multiplex PCR reads, gives a single entry per CDR3 protein. The table includes approximately 100,000 distinct CDR3 sequences, around nine tenths detected once.

The sequenced sample consisted of CD4+ T cells from PBMCs. The rearrangement uses TRBV29-1 and TRBJ2-6; D is uncertain. This TCR was sampled from a human donor in good health. The CDR3 DNA reads TGCAGCGTTGAATCGCCCCGTACTCTCGGGGCCAACGTCCTGACTTTC. Its translation is CSVESPRTLGANVLTF.